This T cell receptor beta chain was obtained from a study of blood T cell repertoires in COVID-19 (dated by TCRdb to the early 2020s). For context, the study as a whole: Samples from collaborators originated in the United States, Italy and Spain and spanned both the acute and convalescent phases of COVID-19. The samples were drawn from the first 160 participants of the ongoing ImmuneRACE study and from 950 to 1,500 subjects provided by 6 global collaborators. Sample metadata almost always included a de-identified subject ID, COVID-19 status, age in years and sex. The prospective study material was composed of cDNA or gDNA derived from T cells, B-cell-depleted T cells, or PBMCs. The repertoires were released in a freely available public database intended as a resource for research on the immune response to SARS-CoV-2. HLA class I and class II types, where available, came from metadata supplied by the sample provider rather than from assay-based typing. Subjects who had been exposed to COVID-19, were actively infected with it, or had recovered from it provided the deeply sampled blood TCRbeta repertoires that made up the dataset. Points the paper makes about the study in general: Clinical and demographic metadata were provided uncurated, with the amount varying by source and participant.

Remarks on this clone: Its antigen remains undetermined. Base qualities are missing; no much larger clone stands one base away.

TCRbeta CDR3 regions were amplified from genomic DNA by means of the immunoSEQ Assay, a bias-controlled multiplex PCR. From the authors' description of their analysis: The number of nucleated cells in each sample was estimated from the amplification of reference gene primers within the assay. To quantify the absolute abundance of each unique TCRbeta CDR3 rearrangement, sequence reads were collapsed and filtered. Productive Simpson clonality was computed per sample as the square root of Simpson's diversity index over productive rearrangements. TCRdb obtained this table from immuneACCESS and retained in-frame rearrangements with V and J assigned. These tables miss some clones; where compared with another copy, unresolved V genes account for less than half of the shortfall, and the remainder is unexplained. The V and J calls and clone size come from that table; D and trimming were worked out from the DNA. For this sample there are tens of thousands of clones; about 90% appear just once. The ten largest clones represent approximately 1.3% of the sample.

Each collaborating institution followed its own protocols to collect whole blood in K2EDTA tubes. For TCRbeta analysis, collaborators shipped samples as frozen whole blood, isolated PBMCs, or DNA extracted from either of those sample types. V and J lose 5 bases and 6 bases, and a span of 11 bases separates them. From cysteine to phenylalanine, the CDR3 is 14 amino acids long. This entry keeps only the CDR3 DNA: 42 bases, framed from base 1. CDR1 and CDR2 were assigned from the germline V gene (reference sequence) as MNHEY and SMNVEV. The rearrangement combines TRBV27 with TRBJ1-6, with TRBD1 tentatively as D gene (6 bases match). This clonotype originated in a man aged 60 to 75 with acute or convalescent COVID-19. The sequencing input was peripheral blood. Here the CDR3 is given as CASSLSGANSPLHF. The DNA is TGTGCCAGCAGTCTCTCAGGGGCTAATTCACCCCTCCACTTT.